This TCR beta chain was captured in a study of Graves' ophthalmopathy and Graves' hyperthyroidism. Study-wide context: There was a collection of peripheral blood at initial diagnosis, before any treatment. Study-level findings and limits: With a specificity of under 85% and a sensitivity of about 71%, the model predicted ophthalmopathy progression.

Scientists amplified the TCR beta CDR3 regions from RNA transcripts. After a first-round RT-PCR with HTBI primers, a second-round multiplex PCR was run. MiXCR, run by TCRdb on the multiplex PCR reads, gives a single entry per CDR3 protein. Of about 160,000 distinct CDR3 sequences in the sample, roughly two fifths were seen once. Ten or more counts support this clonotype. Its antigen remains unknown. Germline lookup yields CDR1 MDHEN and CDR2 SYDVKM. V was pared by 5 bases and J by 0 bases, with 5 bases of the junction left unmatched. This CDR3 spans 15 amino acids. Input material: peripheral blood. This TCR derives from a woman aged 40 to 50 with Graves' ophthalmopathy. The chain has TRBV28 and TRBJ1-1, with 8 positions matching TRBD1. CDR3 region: CASSPQGALNTEAFF. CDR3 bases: TGTGCCAGCAGTCCGCAGGGGGCCTTGAACACTGAAGCTTTCTTT.